This entry lists 29 T cell receptor beta chains sequenced from one sample in a study of identical twins. TCRdb reprocessed the 5' RACE reads via MiXCR and lists one record per CDR3 protein. The table has hundreds of thousands of distinct CDR3 sequences, 8.6% seen once. Separately, the same data were catalogued under a study of yellow fever vaccine responses in identical twins.

Sequencing was performed on PBMCs. The receptor source for this set is a woman younger than 35 in good health.

The chain joins TRBV6-2 or TRBV6-3 to TRBJ2-5, with 13 bases aligning to TRBD2. CDR1 is MNHEY and CDR2 is SVGEGT in the germline V gene. V was pared by 5 bases and J by 7 bases, with 7 bases of the junction left unmatched. The CDR3 spans 15 residues. CDR3 in DNA: TGTGCCAGCAGTCCGGGACTAGCGGGGCAGACGACCCAGTACTTC. Its protein is CASSPGLAGQTTQYF.

The J gene is TRBJ2-7, the V gene TRBV7-9; D may be TRBD1 or TRBD2 (7 bases each). V gave up 4 bases and J gave up 6 bases, with 10 bases separating them. Per the germline V gene, CDR1 is SEHNR and CDR2 is FQNEAQ (reference sequence). CDR3 length: 12 amino acids. The CDR3, as DNA: TGTGCCAGCAGCTCCAGGGGGGGCGAGCAGTACTTC. Its translation is CASSSRGGEQYF.

This clonotype appeared a few times. J is TRBJ2-7 and V is TRBV7-2; 7 bases match TRBD1. Germline values: CDR1 SGHTA, CDR2 FQGNSA. With V trimmed by 1 base and J by 6 bases, 6 bases remained unmatched. The CDR3 length is 14 residues. In DNA, the CDR3 is TGTGCCAGCAGCTTAGACACAGGGGCGGGCGAGCAGTACTTC. Encoded protein: CASSLDTGAGEQYF.

In its sample, this clonotype was seen a few times. The chain couples TRBV24-1 to TRBJ2-3, with D perhaps matching TRBD1 (5 bases). The germline CDR1 and CDR2 sequences are KGHDR and SFDVKD. This CDR3 is built from 13 residues. Trimming removed 7 bases from V and 4 bases from J, with 11 bases in between. The CDR3 protein is CATSEGVPDTQYF. CDR3 DNA sequence: TGTGCCACCAGCGAAGGGGTCCCAGATACGCAGTATTTT.

This chain uses TRBV5-1 with TRBJ1-2; TRBD1 is a possible D gene (5 bases). Trimming pared 0 bases from V and 4 bases from J, leaving 10 bases between. The CDR3 covers 14 residues. Germline V gives CDR1 SGHRS, CDR2 YFSETQ. This CDR3 is CASSLEGVGYGYTF. The CDR3, as DNA: TGCGCCAGCAGCTTGGAAGGGGTCGGCTATGGCTACACCTTC.

Many counts were recorded for this clonotype. The chain uses TRBV11-2 and TRBJ2-4; no firm D call. The V end lost 6 bases, the J end lost 2 bases, and 8 bases lay between the germline ends. The CDR3 totals 13 residues. Germline CDR1 and CDR2: SGHAT and FQNNGV. As DNA, the CDR3 is TGTGCCAGCAGTCCTGGGCCCAAAAACATTCAGTACTTC. The encoded protein is CASSPGPKNIQYF.

There are many counts of this clonotype. The chain combines TRBV6-2 or TRBV6-3 with TRBJ2-3, with TRBD2 matching 8 bases. Germline V gene lookup returns CDR1 MNHEY and CDR2 SVGEGT. The V gene end was trimmed by 4 bases and the J gene end by 4 bases; junction bases not matched to a gene: 4. This CDR3 region has 14 residues. Written as DNA, the CDR3 is TGTGCCAGCAGTTCAGCGGGAGACGCAGATACGCAGTATTTT. It is translated as CASSSAGDADTQYF.

The rearrangement links TRBV27 to TRBJ1-6; 9 nucleotides agree with TRBD1. The CDR3 has 14 amino acids. V was pared by 6 bases and J by 7 bases, with 4 bases of the junction left unmatched. The germline V gene encodes CDR1 MNHEY and CDR2 SMNVEV (reference sequence). CDR3 protein: CASRGTGRNSPLHF. In DNA form, the CDR3 reads TGTGCCAGCAGAGGGACAGGGCGGAATTCACCCCTCCACTTT.

This clonotype was counted many times. The chain uses TRBV27 and TRBJ2-4, with D possibly being TRBD1 (5 bases). V gave up 10 bases and J gave up 2 bases, with 21 bases separating them. The CDR3 is 16 residues long. Per the germline V gene, CDR1 is MNHEY and CDR2 is SMNVEV (reference sequence). This CDR3 is CATRGSQKGTKNIQYF. The DNA for the CDR3 is TGTGCCACTCGCGGCAGCCAAAAGGGGACCAAAAACATTCAGTACTTC.

This clonotype was seen many times. The chain carries TRBV12-3 or TRBV12-4 and TRBJ2-2, with 10 positions matching TRBD2. Trimming cost V 7 bases and J 2 bases; bases outside gene matches: 7. This CDR3 region has 16 residues. This CDR3 reads CASTPRTSGNTGELFF. CDR3 nucleotides: TGTGCCAGCACCCCTCGGACTAGCGGAAACACCGGGGAGCTGTTTTTT.

This clonotype has only a few counts. The genes are TRBV18 and TRBJ2-7, with D unclear. Trimming took 5 bases from V and 2 from J, leaving 7 bases between them. The germline V gene encodes CDR1 KGHSH and CDR2 LQKENI. There are 12 residues in the CDR3. The CDR3 loop reads CASSGKAYEQYF. The DNA for the CDR3 is TGTGCCAGCTCAGGCAAGGCCTACGAGCAGTACTTC.

The gene calls are TRBV2 and TRBJ1-1; TRBD1 matches 7 bases. CDR1 SNHLY and CDR2 FYNNEI come from the germline V gene. V trimming: 6 bases; J trimming: 1 base; junction bases outside the gene matches: 8. The CDR3 totals 15 residues. CDR3 amino acids: CASRDRQGANTEAFF. The DNA of the CDR3 is TGTGCCAGCAGGGACAGACAGGGAGCGAACACTGAAGCTTTCTTT.

This clonotype was detected ten times or more. The gene calls are TRBV11-2 and TRBJ2-3; the D gene could be TRBD1 or TRBD2 (5 bases each). This CDR3 comprises 17 residues. Per the germline V gene, CDR1 is SGHAT and CDR2 is FQNNGV. V was shortened by 1 base and J by 3 bases, with 17 bases between the two germline ends. This CDR3 is CASSLVGWDLATDTQYF. CDR3 DNA: TGTGCCAGCAGCTTAGTAGGTTGGGACCTTGCGACAGATACGCAGTATTTT.

This clonotype was recorded at least ten times. The chain recombines TRBV5-1 with TRBJ2-5; possible D gene TRBD2, 5 bases. This CDR3 comprises 15 residues. Trimming removed 0 bases at V and 5 bases at J, with 14 bases between. CDR1 and CDR2 (germline): SGHRS, YFSETQ. The CDR3: CASSLGGSSWETQYF. Here the CDR3 DNA reads TGCGCCAGCAGCTTGGGAGGTTCTAGCTGGGAGACCCAGTACTTC.

This clonotype was observed a few times. In DNA form, the CDR3 reads TGTGCCAGCAGCTTGAACAGGGGGCAGGGTGAAGCTTTCTTT. Translated, it gives CASSLNRGQGEAFF. The chain uses TRBV7-9 and TRBJ1-1; 9 bases agree with TRBD1. The V gene end was trimmed by 3 bases and the J gene end by 7 bases; junction bases not matched to a gene: 6. The CDR3 totals 14 residues. Germline V gene lookup returns CDR1 SEHNR and CDR2 FQNEAQ (reference sequence).

The V gene is TRBV7-9, the J gene TRBJ2-7; maybe TRBD1 (6 bases). This CDR3 is 17 amino acids long. Trimming removed 1 base from V and 1 base from J, with 17 bases in between. From germline, CDR1 is SEHNR and CDR2 FQNEAQ (reference sequence). The CDR3: CASSLGWGAQGSYEQYF. DNA for the CDR3: TGTGCCAGCAGCTTAGGTTGGGGAGCCCAGGGGTCCTACGAGCAGTACTTC.

This rearrangement joins TRBV24-1 to TRBJ2-5, with 11 bases matching TRBD2. V was pared by 4 bases and J by 5 bases, with 8 bases of the junction left unmatched. The germline V gene has CDR1 KGHDR and CDR2 SFDVKD. The CDR3 runs to 16 residues. Here the CDR3 reads CATSELAGGRLETQYF. CDR3 in DNA: TGTGCCACCAGTGAGCTAGCGGGGGGACGTCTGGAGACCCAGTACTTC.

In its sample, this clonotype was seen a few times. The chain links TRBV7-9 to TRBJ1-2; 7 bases are a match to TRBD1. This CDR3 contains 13 residues. After removal of 6 bases from V and 6 bases from J, the junction contained 7 bases not matched to a gene. Germline CDR1 and CDR2: SEHNR and FQNEAQ (reference sequence). The DNA for the CDR3 is TGTGCCAGCAGTTTTACAGGGGCGGATGGCTACACCTTC. Translated, it gives CASSFTGADGYTF.

This clonotype was seen a handful of times. The rearrangement uses TRBV27 and TRBJ2-3; D might be TRBD1 (6 bases). The CDR3 is 20 amino acids. Deletions cut 3 bases from V and 5 bases from J, with 30 bases between. Germline V gives CDR1 MNHEY, CDR2 SMNVEV (reference sequence). The CDR3, as DNA: TGTGCCAGCAGTTTCCGGACAGCTCCCGTTGACTGGGCCAAGAGAGATACGCAGTATTTT. This encodes CASSFRTAPVDWAKRDTQYF.

V is TRBV20-1 and J is TRBJ2-2; D gene unclear. The CDR3 has 17 residues. Germline V lookup: CDR1 DFQATT, CDR2 SNEGSKA (reference sequence). V lost 0 bases to trimming and J lost 3 bases, with 17 bases between them. CDR3 in DNA: TGCAGTGCTAGAGATTCTCGATATCGTCAGGACACCGGGGAGCTGTTTTTT. Protein sequence: CSARDSRYRQDTGELFF.

The chain is built from TRBV7-9 and TRBJ2-7; no clear D gene. Trimming stripped 6 bases from V and 5 bases from J, with 20 bases between. The CDR3 loop spans 15 amino acids. Germline values: CDR1 SEHNR, CDR2 FQNEAQ (reference sequence). The CDR3 sequence: CASSHRLAMYHEQYF. CDR3 DNA: TGTGCCAGCAGTCACCGGCTGGCCATGTATCACGAGCAGTACTTC.

This clonotype was recorded a few times. The V gene is TRBV24-1, the J gene TRBJ2-5, with 8 positions matching TRBD1. From germline, CDR1 is KGHDR and CDR2 SFDVKD. Unmatched junction bases numbered 7, after V lost 4 bases and J lost 1 base. CDR3 length: 16 residues. This CDR3 is CATSDPRGPVQETQYF. As DNA, the CDR3 is TGTGCCACCAGTGACCCCAGGGGGCCTGTCCAAGAGACCCAGTACTTC.

This clonotype has only a few counts. The chain joins TRBV5-6 to TRBJ2-1; D is possibly TRBD1 or TRBD2 (5 bases each). V shed 4 bases and J shed 0 bases, with 20 bases lying between them. The CDR3 is 18 amino acids. The V gene's germline CDR1 is SGHDT and CDR2 YYEEEE. CDR3 sequence reads: CASSILAGGKDSYNEQFF. CDR3 nucleotide sequence: TGTGCCAGCAGCATACTGGCTGGGGGAAAGGACTCCTACAATGAGCAGTTCTTC. The entire variable domain, with the rest obtained from reference TRBV5-6 and TRBJ2-1, is as follows: DAGVTQSPTHLIKTRGQQVTLRCSPKSGHDTVSWYQQALGQGPQFIFQYYEEEERQRGNFPDRFSGHQFPNYSSELNVNALLLGDSALYLCASSILAGGKDSYNEQFFGPGTRLTVL.

A remark on this clonotype: A much larger clone differs by one base, so this may be a read error. V gene TRBV12-3 or TRBV12-4 combines with J gene TRBJ1-1, with 9 bases that match TRBD1. This CDR3 spans 14 amino acids. V dropped 5 bases and J dropped 1; count of bases not matched to a gene: 2. This CDR3 is CASSEGQGNTEAFF. The DNA for the CDR3 is TGTGCCAGCAGTGAGGGACAGGGGAACACTGAAGCTTTCTTT.

The chain recombines TRBV7-9 with TRBJ1-4; D unclear. Germline V gene data show CDR1 as SEHNR and CDR2 as FQNEAQ (reference sequence). The CDR3 length is 12 residues. Between the trimmed V and J ends, which lost 1 base and 11 bases, there was a span of 8 bases. Here the CDR3 reads CASSLEVGKLFF. In nucleotides, the CDR3 is TGTGCCAGCAGCTTAGAAGTCGGGAAACTGTTTTTT.

This sequence joins TRBV27 and TRBJ2-7; 7 bases align to TRBD1. This CDR3 has 21 residues. The junction had 23 bases not matched to a gene; V was cut back by 0 bases and J by 3 bases. Germline V lookup: CDR1 MNHEY, CDR2 SMNVEV (reference sequence). CDR3 sequence: CASSLSRRRTGISDTYYEQYF. The CDR3 region has the DNA TGTGCCAGCAGTTTATCGAGACGGCGGACAGGCATTTCTGACACCTACTACGAGCAGTACTTC.

This clonotype came up many times. The chain uses TRBV12-3 or TRBV12-4 and TRBJ2-2; no clear D. V shed 2 bases and J shed 7 bases, with 8 bases lying between them. CDR3 size: 13 residues. The CDR3 is CASSLKVFGELFF. DNA for the CDR3: TGTGCCAGCAGTTTAAAGGTGTTCGGGGAGCTGTTTTTT.

In this sample, this clonotype turned up many times. The chain has TRBV20-1 and TRBJ2-7; TRBD1 aligns across 10 bases. The CDR3 runs 14 residues. The V gene's germline CDR1 is DFQATT and CDR2 SNEGSKA (reference sequence). With 6 bases clipped from V and 2 bases from J, the junction kept 7 bases outside the gene matches. CDR3 bases: TGCAGTGCCCCGGGACAGGGGTTTACCTACGAGCAGTACTTC. Translation gives CSAPGQGFTYEQYF.

The V call is TRBV20-1, the J call TRBJ2-7; D not resolved. CDR3 length: 15 residues. Germline CDR1 DFQATT, CDR2 SNEGSKA (reference sequence). The ends were cut back, 2 bases at V and 2 bases at J, with 16 bases in the middle. The CDR3 loop reads CSARMGLGNPYEQYF. The CDR3 bases are TGCAGTGCTAGAATGGGGTTAGGAAATCCCTACGAGCAGTACTTC.